A selection of T cell receptor beta chains follows, all from one sample in a study of T cell repertoires in cytomegalovirus infection. TCRdb redid the calling of the reads with MiXCR, one entry per CDR3 protein. The sample consists of under 50,000 distinct CDR3 sequences, about 21% of them appearing once. Their recognized antigens are unknown. The sample here was CD8+ T cells from cultured PBMCs, taken from culture after CMV antigen stimulation. Receptor source: a human donor in good health (CMV status not recorded). Some clones in this sample may be carry-over from other donors' samples. Each CDR3 is given without its conserved first and last residue. Fields, in order: J gene, V gene, CDR3 protein.

TRBJ1-5,TRBV20-1,SALYSNQPQH
TRBJ2-1,TRBV20-1,SARRIRTDDYNEQF
TRBJ1-2,TRBV11-2,ASSPGLDRDADYGYT
TRBJ1-1,TRBV7-2,ASSLKGTGFRGRNTEAF
TRBJ2-3,TRBV28,ASSSWTSGGTDTQY
TRBJ2-1,TRBV11-2,ASSLGSAVEQF
TRBJ2-3,TRBV7-2,ASSSKNGGRSTDTQY
TRBJ2-7,TRBV6-2/TRBV6-3,ASSLTVYEQY
TRBJ1-1,TRBV19,ASSIAGANTEAF
TRBJ1-2,TRBV6-2/TRBV6-3,ASSYSYTEFYGYT
TRBJ2-7,TRBV7-2,ASSWDRGLSSYEQY
TRBJ1-1,TRBV7-2,ASSLQGGITEAF
TRBJ1-5,TRBV19,ASSTNSNQPQH
TRBJ2-7,TRBV9,ASSTTGASYEQY
TRBJ2-2,TRBV7-2,ASSLGQGGLF
TRBJ2-3,TRBV11-2,ASSLGQGLPIGY
TRBJ2-5,TRBV12-5,ASGLVHPETQY
TRBJ1-1,TRBV7-2,ASSLMSDIWIMNTEAF
TRBJ2-7,TRBV7-3,ASSVSSGPYEQY
TRBJ1-4,TRBV7-2,ASSPLTRGEKLF
TRBJ2-5,TRBV4-1,ASSQDSTSGRGETQY
TRBJ1-2,TRBV6-5,ATWGPGNGDVAGMDYGYT
TRBJ2-7,TRBV11-2,ASSLVPSFGQSYEQY
TRBJ2-5,TRBV7-9,ASSLPGQGQTQY
TRBJ2-1,TRBV11-2,ASSLIAGGDEQF
TRBJ2-1,TRBV4-3,ASSQYYNEQF
TRBJ2-2,TRBV7-8,ASSHRLDTGELF
TRBJ2-7,TRBV6-2/TRBV6-3,ASSYRNLVYEQY
TRBJ1-4,TRBV12-3/TRBV12-4,ASSFTGLPNEKLF
TRBJ2-1,TRBV7-8,ASSSSPSGGAPGF
TRBJ2-7,TRBV7-6,ASSQERGASYEQY
TRBJ2-2,TRBV6-1,ASSEEFLRQANTGELF
TRBJ1-2,TRBV7-2,ASSITQGVDGYT
TRBJ2-1,TRBV7-9,ASSPNDEQF
TRBJ2-7,TRBV7-2,ASSLVTAYEQY
TRBJ2-2,TRBV5-1,ASSRTEGFRGSGGELF
TRBJ2-1,TRBV7-2,ASSMDRDLYNEQF
TRBJ2-3,TRBV7-2,ASSSAGGSGDTQY
TRBJ2-5,TRBV12-3/TRBV12-4,ASSFQAGGEETQY
TRBJ1-5,TRBV4-2,ASSQWGVNNQPQH
TRBJ2-1,TRBV7-3,ASSTQAYNEQF
TRBJ2-5,TRBV6-6,ASLNTGQETQY
TRBJ1-2,TRBV4-1,ASSQDTSGHGYT
TRBJ1-1,TRBV7-4,ASFLIRGLQNTEAF
TRBJ2-3,TRBV5-1,ASSLVRSTDTQY
TRBJ2-4,TRBV27,ASSWTSGGTNLAKNIQY
TRBJ1-1,TRBV6-6,ASSYGGGPRTEAF